These 20 T cell receptor beta chains were sequenced from one sample in a study of CXCR3-negative and CXCR3-positive naive CD8 T cells. UMI-labeled 5' RACE TRB cDNA libraries were prepared from the cells. TCRdb re-called the 5' RACE reads and shows each CDR3 protein once, DNA omitted. The table for this sample gives about 82,000 distinct CDR3 sequences. Sequencing was performed on naive CXCR3- CD8+ T cells from blood. The sample's subset: CD45RO-CCR7+CD27+CD95- naive CD8+ T cells lacking CXCR3 (TNR3-). Source of these receptors: a human donor in good health. Some clones in this sample may be carry-over from other donors' samples.

The chain carries TRBV10-3 and TRBJ2-7; the D call of TRBD1 rests on TCRdb alone, since no DNA is present to check it. The length of the CDR3 is 13 residues. Germline loops: CDR1 ENHRY, CDR2 SYGVKD. CDR3 residues: CAISETDTYEQYF.

The rearrangement uses TRBV10-2 and TRBJ2-7; TCRdb's D call, TRBD1, is unchecked because there is no DNA. Germline V gene data show CDR1 as WSHSY and CDR2 as SAAADI. The CDR3 has 14 residues. The CDR3 region is CASKGGQGSYEQYF.

This rearrangement joins TRBV12-3 or TRBV12-4 to TRBJ2-1; TCRdb's assignment of TRBD1 cannot be checked, as there is no DNA. The CDR3 extends over 15 amino acids. The CDR3 loop is CASSPDRGLYNEQFF.

The V and J genes are TRBV20-1 and TRBJ2-5; the TRBD2 assignment by TCRdb is unverifiable without DNA. The germline V gene has CDR1 DFQATT and CDR2 SNEGSKA (reference sequence). The CDR3 spans 15 residues. The CDR3 loop is CSARDKGDLQETQYF.

CDR3 residues: CASSSSEMGTDTQYF. This sequence joins TRBV7-9 and TRBJ2-3; TCRdb's D call, TRBD2, is unchecked because there is no DNA. This CDR3 has 15 residues. The germline CDR1 and CDR2 sequences are SEHNR and FQNEAQ (reference sequence).

The chain is built from TRBV20-1 and TRBJ2-2; TCRdb's D gene call, TRBD1, goes unchecked for lack of DNA. This CDR3 comprises 14 residues. The germline CDR1 and CDR2 sequences are DFQATT and SNEGSKA (reference sequence). CDR3 loop: CSALDRSNTGELFF.

The chain is built from TRBV6-4 and TRBJ1-2; TCRdb gives TRBD1 as the D gene, but with no DNA this cannot be confirmed. Germline CDR1 reads MRHNA; CDR2 reads SNTAGT. The CDR3 has 15 amino acids. The CDR3 reads CASSLWPGQGDGYTF.

This chain links TRBV5-6 with TRBJ2-7; lacking DNA, the TRBD2 call made by TCRdb goes unchecked. Germline V gene lookup returns CDR1 SGHDT and CDR2 YYEEEE. CDR3 length: 14 residues. CDR3: CASEFRGGGFAQYF.

This sequence joins TRBV2 and TRBJ2-7; TCRdb proposes TRBD1, but this gene call is untestable without DNA. The CDR3 sequence is 15 residues long. Germline V gene sequence: CDR1 SNHLY, CDR2 FYNNEI. CDR3 region: CASREQGALVYEQYF.

J is TRBJ2-1 and V is TRBV6-1; TCRdb lists TRBD1, though no DNA is available to test this call. Germline CDR1 and CDR2: MNHNS and SASEGT. The CDR3 extends over 14 amino acids. This chain's CDR3 is CASSLPRDYNEQFF.

CDR3 residues: CASSEATGLSNQPQHF. The rearrangement links TRBV7-9 to TRBJ1-5; TCRdb proposes TRBD1, but this gene call is untestable without DNA. CDR3 length equals 16 residues. From germline, CDR1 is SEHNR and CDR2 FQNEAQ (reference sequence). Combining the CDR3 with reference TRBV7-9 and TRBJ1-5 gives the whole variable domain DTGVSQNPRHKITKRGQNVTFRCDPISEHNRLYWYRQTLGQGPEFLTYFQNEAQLEKSRLLSDRFSAERPKGSFSTLEIQRTEQGDSAMYLCASSEATGLSNQPQHFGDGTRLSIL.

The chain has TRBV28 and TRBJ2-1; TCRdb's assignment of TRBD2 cannot be checked, as there is no DNA. The CDR3 sequence is 14 residues long. Germline-derived CDR1 and CDR2 are MDHEN and SYDVKM. The chain's CDR3 is CASSLGLELAEQFF. The complete variable domain, with remaining parts taken from reference TRBV28 and TRBJ2-1, reads DVKVTQSSRYLVKRTGEKVFLECVQDMDHENMFWYRQDPGLGLRLIYFSYDVKMKEKGDIPEGYSVSREKKERFSLILESASTNQTSMYLCASSLGLELAEQFFGPGTRLTVL.

The genes are TRBV29-1 and TRBJ1-1; TCRdb's D call of TRBD1 is untestable without DNA. This CDR3 spans 12 amino acids. Per germline, CDR1 SQVTM and CDR2 ANQGSEA. The CDR3: CSVRTGGTEAFF.

This chain joins TRBV4-3 and TRBJ1-1; TCRdb's assignment of TRBD1 cannot be checked, as there is no DNA. Germline V gene data show CDR1 as LGHNA and CDR2 as YSLEER. The CDR3 spans 13 residues. CDR3 residues: CASSQDQGGEAFF.

This chain joins TRBV6-2 or TRBV6-3 and TRBJ1-5. CDR3 length: 14 amino acids. In germline, CDR1 is MNHEY, CDR2 SVGEGT. CDR3 protein: CASSQDIENQPQHF.

V and J are TRBV30 and TRBJ2-7; the D call of TRBD2 rests on TCRdb alone, since no DNA is present to check it. The V gene's germline CDR1 is GTSNPN and CDR2 SVGIG (reference sequence). The length of the CDR3 is 14 residues. The CDR3 loop reads CAWGTSGLSYEQYF.

This clonotype is identified as medium-sized from frequency. The chain recombines TRBV4-1 with TRBJ2-1; TCRdb picks TRBD2, but there is no DNA to check that call. Germline assignment: CDR1 MGHRA and CDR2 YSYEKL. The CDR3 runs to 21 residues. CDR3 protein: CASSQDQRTSGAPSPYNEQFF.

The V call is TRBV5-6, the J call TRBJ2-7; TCRdb names TRBD1, which stays unverified in the absence of DNA. The CDR3 is made up of 15 amino acids. The germline V gene encodes CDR1 SGHDT and CDR2 YYEEEE. CDR3 amino acids: CASSLGGTAFYEQYF. The whole variable domain, remainder taken from reference TRBV5-6 and TRBJ2-7, is DAGVTQSPTHLIKTRGQQVTLRCSPKSGHDTVSWYQQALGQGPQFIFQYYEEEERQRGNFPDRFSGHQFPNYSSELNVNALLLGDSALYLCASSLGGTAFYEQYFGPGTRLTVT.

CDR3 amino acids: CASSRGSHYGYTF. The rearrangement joins TRBV13 to TRBJ1-2; TCRdb reports TRBD1, a call that lacks DNA to check it against. CDR1 PRHDT and CDR2 FYEKMQ come from the germline V gene (reference sequence). The CDR3 is made up of 13 amino acids.

The V gene is TRBV20-1, the J gene TRBJ2-1; TCRdb lists TRBD2, though no DNA is available to test this call. From germline, CDR1 is DFQATT and CDR2 SNEGSKA (reference sequence). The CDR3 is made up of 15 amino acids. The CDR3 reads CSARDWLAGAGEQFF.